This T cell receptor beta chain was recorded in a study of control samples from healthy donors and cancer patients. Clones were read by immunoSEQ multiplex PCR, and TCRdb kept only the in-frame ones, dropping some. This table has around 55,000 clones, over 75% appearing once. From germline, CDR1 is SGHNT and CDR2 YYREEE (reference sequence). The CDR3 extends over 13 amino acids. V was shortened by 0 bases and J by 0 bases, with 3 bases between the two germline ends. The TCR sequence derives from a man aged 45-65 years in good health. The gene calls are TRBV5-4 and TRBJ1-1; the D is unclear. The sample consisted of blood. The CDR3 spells CASSLDVNTEAFF. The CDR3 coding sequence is TGTGCCAGCAGCTTGGACGTGAACACTGAAGCTTTCTTT.